The 21 T cell receptor beta chains given below trace back to one sample, sequenced in a study of blood T cell repertoires in COVID-19. Clones were sequenced by immunoSEQ multiplex PCR, and TCRdb holds only the in-frame ones, with some missing. The sample holds over 60,000 clones; about 87% are singletons and the top ten take more than 6.5%. The sequencing sample was made of peripheral blood. All receptors come from a woman over 75 with active COVID-19.

The chain recombines TRBV7-9 with TRBJ2-2; 7 nucleotides match TRBD2. The ends lost 5 bases at V and 4 bases at J; junction bases unmatched: 10. The CDR3 runs 16 residues. Germline V gives CDR1 SEHNR, CDR2 FQNEAQ (reference sequence). In DNA form, the CDR3 reads TGTGCCAGCAGCCCAAGCGCTAGCGGAGTCACCGGGGAGCTGTTTTTT. This sequence encodes CASSPSASGVTGELFF. Full variable domain (missing parts from reference TRBV7-9 and TRBJ2-2): DTGVSQNPRHKITKRGQNVTFRCDPISEHNRLYWYRQTLGQGPEFLTYFQNEAQLEKSRLLSDRFSAERPKGSFSTLEIQRTEQGDSAMYLCASSPSASGVTGELFFGEGSRLTVL.

V gene TRBV12-3 or TRBV12-4 combines with J gene TRBJ2-5, with D unclear. This CDR3 region has 11 residues. Trimming pared 5 bases from V and 5 bases from J, leaving 6 bases between. This CDR3 reads CASSPRETQYF. DNA for the CDR3: TGTGCCAGCAGTCCTCGGGAGACCCAGTACTTC.

The chain employs TRBV5-1 and TRBJ2-1; a weak D match, TRBD2 (7 bases). The ends were cut back, 4 bases at V and 6 bases at J, with 11 bases in the middle. The CDR3 extends over 13 amino acids. Germline CDR1 and CDR2: SGHRS and YFSETQ. In nucleotides, the CDR3 is TGCGCCAGCAGCGGGGGGGCCTCCAATGAGCAGTTCTTC. It is translated as CASSGGASNEQFF.

This rearrangement joins TRBV7-7 to TRBJ2-1; TRBD2 aligns across 10 bases. The ends lost 3 bases at V and 2 bases at J; junction bases unmatched: 7. Germline values: CDR1 SSHAT, CDR2 FNYEAQ (reference sequence). The CDR3 has 17 residues. CDR3 DNA sequence: TGTGCCAGCAGCTTCGATTTAGCGGGAGGCACCTACAATGAGCAGTTCTTC. Its protein product is CASSFDLAGGTYNEQFF.

This clone was observed once. The rearrangement uses TRBV18 and TRBJ2-7; D not certain. The length of the CDR3 is 14 residues. Trimming removed 4 bases at V and 0 bases at J, with 10 bases between. Germline V gene sequence: CDR1 KGHSH, CDR2 LQKENI. The CDR3 bases are TGTGCCAGCTCACGTTTCAGCGACTCCTACGAGCAGTACTTC. Encoded protein: CASSRFSDSYEQYF.

The V call is TRBV4-2, the J call TRBJ2-3; D ambiguous. CDR1 is LGHNA, CDR2 YNFKEQ, per germline. The CDR3 consists of 15 residues. V was pared by 0 bases and J by 5 bases, with 12 bases between. CDR3 coding DNA: TGTGCCAGCAGCCAAGATCCAGGAATTCGAGATACGCAGTATTTT. It translates to CASSQDPGIRDTQYF.

The chain has TRBV7-3 and TRBJ2-3; 9 bases agree with TRBD1. V was clipped by 4 bases and J by 2 bases; unmatched bases: 4. This CDR3 has 15 amino acids. Germline CDR1 reads SGHTA; CDR2 reads FQGTGA. The CDR3 DNA follows: TGTGCCAGCAGCTGGGGGACAGGGTCCACAGATACGCAGTATTTT. Translating gives CASSWGTGSTDTQYF.

The chain combines TRBV5-1 with TRBJ2-1; no definite D call. V was cut by 3 bases and J by 0 bases, with 7 bases left in between. The CDR3 loop spans 14 amino acids. The germline V gene encodes CDR1 SGHRS and CDR2 YFSETQ. CDR3 protein: CASSSDSSYNEQFF. The CDR3 DNA is TGCGCCAGCAGCTCCGACTCCTCCTACAATGAGCAGTTCTTC.

The genes are TRBV4-3 and TRBJ2-7; 11 bases are shared with TRBD1. CDR1 is LGHNA, CDR2 YSLEER, per germline. This CDR3 spans 19 amino acids. V lost 0 bases to trimming and J lost 2 bases; unmatched junction nucleotides: 12. In DNA form, the CDR3 reads TGCGCCAGCAGCCAAGAGTCGCCGGGACAGGGGGTTTTGGCCTACGAGCAGTACTTC. Protein: CASSQESPGQGVLAYEQYF.

V usage is TRBV28 and J usage is TRBJ1-2, with no clear D. Trimming took 2 bases from V and 1 from J, leaving 8 bases between them. The germline gives CDR1 MDHEN, CDR2 SYDVKM. The CDR3 totals 14 residues. In DNA form, the CDR3 reads TGTGCCAGCAGTTTAATTGCCTATAACTATGGCTACACCTTC. This codes for CASSLIAYNYGYTF.

The rearrangement joins TRBV13 to TRBJ2-3, with D perhaps matching TRBD2 (5 bases). The CDR3 covers 17 residues. V was clipped by 0 bases and J by 2 bases, with 15 bases between them. Per the germline V gene, CDR1 is PRHDT and CDR2 is FYEKMQ (reference sequence). CDR3 amino acids: CASSLGGLAPFTDTQYF. CDR3 bases: TGTGCCAGCAGCTTAGGCGGTCTAGCTCCCTTCACAGATACGCAGTATTTT.

The chain employs TRBV18 and TRBJ1-3; no definite D call. The CDR3 is 15 residues long. Trimming took 2 bases from V and 4 from J, leaving 12 bases between them. Germline V lookup: CDR1 KGHSH, CDR2 LQKENI. The CDR3 protein is CASSPVGSGGNTIYF. DNA of the CDR3: TGTGCCAGCTCACCAGTGGGCTCGGGAGGAAACACCATATATTTT.

This chain links TRBV29-1 with TRBJ2-1; weak D call: TRBD2 (5 bases). Trimming removed 2 bases at V and 6 bases at J, with 11 bases between. CDR3 length: 13 residues. CDR1 SQVTM and CDR2 ANQGSEA come from the germline V gene. The CDR3 DNA reads as TGCAGCGTTGAACGGGGATGGGGCAATGAGCAGTTCTTC. It yields the protein CSVERGWGNEQFF.

The rearrangement joins TRBV16 to TRBJ1-2; no reliable D call. CDR1 KGHSY and CDR2 FQNENV come from the germline V gene. The CDR3 is 16 amino acids. V was shortened by 4 bases and J by 1 base, with 16 bases between the two germline ends. The CDR3 bases are TGTGCCAGCAGCCCCGCGAGGGTTCTTAATAACTATGGCTACACCTTC. Its protein is CASSPARVLNNYGYTF.

As DNA, the CDR3 is TGTGCCAGCAGCCAAGCGGCGGGATTGGGAAACATTCAGTACTTC. This gives the protein CASSQAAGLGNIQYF. The rearrangement uses TRBV4-2 and TRBJ2-4, with D tentatively TRBD2 (6 bases). The CDR3 loop spans 15 amino acids. Germline values: CDR1 LGHNA, CDR2 YNFKEQ. Trimming left V 1 base short and J 6 bases short, with 13 bases between.

This chain links TRBV6-5 with TRBJ1-6; D might be TRBD1 (6 bases). The CDR3 sequence is 15 residues long. Germline V gene data show CDR1 as MNHEY and CDR2 as SVGAGI. V lost 6 bases and J lost 9, with 18 bases in between. CDR3 loop: CASSQNRVSASPLHF. The CDR3 region has the DNA TGTGCCAGCAGCCAGAACAGGGTATCTGCTTCACCCCTCCACTTT.

V is TRBV5-1 and J is TRBJ1-4; 10 bases align to TRBD1. Looked up from germline, CDR1 is SGHRS and CDR2 is YFSETQ. The CDR3 spans 17 residues. With 4 bases clipped from V and 0 bases from J, the junction kept 6 bases outside the gene matches. The CDR3, as DNA: TGCGCCAGCAGCCGGGGACAGGGGCCTACAACTAATGAAAAACTGTTTTTT. Translated, it gives CASSRGQGPTTNEKLFF.

V and J are TRBV27 and TRBJ2-1, with 8 nucleotides matching TRBD2. Germline V gives CDR1 MNHEY, CDR2 SMNVEV (reference sequence). V gave up 2 bases and J gave up 0 bases; unmatched junction bases: 3. The CDR3 is 16 residues long. CDR3 bases: TGTGCCAGCAGTTTAGTCAGCGGGAGCTCCTACAATGAGCAGTTCTTC. This translates into CASSLVSGSSYNEQFF.

CDR3 loop: CASSLFPSSGANVLTF. The CDR3 DNA sequence: TGTGCCAGCAGCTTATTCCCCTCCTCTGGGGCCAACGTCCTGACTTTC. The chain is built from TRBV7-9 and TRBJ2-6; D uncertain. Deletions cut 2 bases from V and 0 bases from J, with 8 bases between. Germline V gene sequence: CDR1 SEHNR, CDR2 FQNEAQ (reference sequence). The CDR3 extends over 16 amino acids.

The J gene is TRBJ1-4, the V gene TRBV10-3, with TRBD1 identical over 12 bases. There are 15 residues in the CDR3. V shed 4 bases and J 6 bases; nucleotides not matched to a gene: 3. Germline V CDR1 and CDR2: ENHRY, SYGVKD. The CDR3 region has the DNA TGTGCCATCAGTGCCGGGACAGGGGGCCATGAAAAACTGTTTTTT. This encodes CAISAGTGGHEKLFF.

This clone was seen more than once but under ten times. The chain recombines TRBV29-1 with TRBJ2-5, with TRBD2 as a possible D gene (6 bases). This CDR3 region has 16 residues. Trimming cost V 1 base and J 1 base, with 16 bases left between them. Germline V CDR1 and CDR2: SQVTM, ANQGSEA. This CDR3 reads CSVEGWEEGSQETQYF. The CDR3 DNA is TGCAGCGTTGAAGGATGGGAGGAGGGTTCCCAAGAGACCCAGTACTTC.